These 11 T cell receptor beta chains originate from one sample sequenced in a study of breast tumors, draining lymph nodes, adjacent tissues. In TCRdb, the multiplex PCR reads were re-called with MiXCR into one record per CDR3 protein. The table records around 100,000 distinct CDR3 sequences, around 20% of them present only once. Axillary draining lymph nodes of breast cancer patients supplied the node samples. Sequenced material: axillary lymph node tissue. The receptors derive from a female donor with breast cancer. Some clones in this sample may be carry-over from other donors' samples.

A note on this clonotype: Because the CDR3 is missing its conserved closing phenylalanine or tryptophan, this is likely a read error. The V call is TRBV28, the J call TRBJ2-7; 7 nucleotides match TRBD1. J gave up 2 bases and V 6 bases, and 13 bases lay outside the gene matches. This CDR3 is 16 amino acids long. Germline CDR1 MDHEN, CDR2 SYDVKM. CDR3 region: CASSPHSGGRTYEQYL. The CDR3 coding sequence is TGTGCCAGCAGCCCTCACTCAGGGGGAAGGACCTACGAGCAGTACTTG.

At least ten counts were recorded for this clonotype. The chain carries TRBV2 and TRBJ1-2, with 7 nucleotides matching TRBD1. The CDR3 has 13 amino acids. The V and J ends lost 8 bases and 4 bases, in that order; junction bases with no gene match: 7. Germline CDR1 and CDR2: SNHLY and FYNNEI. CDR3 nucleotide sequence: TGTGCCAGCTCCGACAGGGAACCCTATGGCTACACCTTC. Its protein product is CASSDREPYGYTF.

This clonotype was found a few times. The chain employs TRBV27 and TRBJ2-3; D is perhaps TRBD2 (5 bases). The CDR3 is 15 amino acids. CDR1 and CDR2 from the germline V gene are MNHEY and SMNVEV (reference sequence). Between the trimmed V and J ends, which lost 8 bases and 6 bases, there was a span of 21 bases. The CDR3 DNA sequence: TGTGCCAGCGGGATTGTGGGAGTAGCTTATGATACGCAGTATTTT. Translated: CASGIVGVAYDTQYF.

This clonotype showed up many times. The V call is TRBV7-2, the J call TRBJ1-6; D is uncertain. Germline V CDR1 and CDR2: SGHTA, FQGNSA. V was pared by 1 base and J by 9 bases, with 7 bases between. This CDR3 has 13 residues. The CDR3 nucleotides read TGTGCCAGCAGCTTAGTATCGGGTTCACCCCTCCACTTT. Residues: CASSLVSGSPLHF.

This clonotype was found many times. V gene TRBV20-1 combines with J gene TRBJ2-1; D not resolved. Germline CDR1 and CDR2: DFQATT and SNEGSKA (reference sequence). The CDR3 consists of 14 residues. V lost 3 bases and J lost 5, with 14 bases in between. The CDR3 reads CSASYSWGNNEQFF. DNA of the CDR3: TGCAGTGCTAGTTATTCATGGGGAAACAATGAGCAGTTCTTC.

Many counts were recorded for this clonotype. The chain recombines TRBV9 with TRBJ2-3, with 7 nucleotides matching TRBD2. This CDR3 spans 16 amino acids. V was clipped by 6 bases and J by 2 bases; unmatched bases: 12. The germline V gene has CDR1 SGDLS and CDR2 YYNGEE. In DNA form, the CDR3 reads TGTGCCAGCACCCCCCGGAGCGGGGAGACCACAGATACGCAGTATTTT. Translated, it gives CASTPRSGETTDTQYF. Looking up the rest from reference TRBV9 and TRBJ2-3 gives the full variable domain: DSGVTQTPKHLITATGQRVTLRCSPRSGDLSVYWYQQSLDQGLQFLIQYYNGEERAKGNILERFSAQQFPDLHSELNLSSLELGDSALYFCASTPRSGETTDTQYFGPGTRLTVL.

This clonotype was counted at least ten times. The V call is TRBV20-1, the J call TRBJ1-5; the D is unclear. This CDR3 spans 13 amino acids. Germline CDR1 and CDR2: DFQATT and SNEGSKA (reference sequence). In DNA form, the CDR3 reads TGCTCGGCGCGTGGGATCGGCAATCAGCCCCAGCATTTT. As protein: CSARGIGNQPQHF.

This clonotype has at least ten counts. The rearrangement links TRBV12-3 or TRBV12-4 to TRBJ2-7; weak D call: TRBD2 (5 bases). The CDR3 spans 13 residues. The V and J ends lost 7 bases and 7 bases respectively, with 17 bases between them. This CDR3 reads CASKLGSSGEQYF. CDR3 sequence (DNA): TGTGCCAGCAAATTGGGGAGCTCGGGGGAGCAGTACTTC.

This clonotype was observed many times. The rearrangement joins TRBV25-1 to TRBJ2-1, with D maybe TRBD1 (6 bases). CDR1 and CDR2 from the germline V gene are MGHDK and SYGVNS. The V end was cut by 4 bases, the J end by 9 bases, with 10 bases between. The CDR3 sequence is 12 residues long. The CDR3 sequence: CASSGTASEQFF. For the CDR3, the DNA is TGTGCCAGCAGTGGGACAGCCAGTGAGCAGTTCTTC.

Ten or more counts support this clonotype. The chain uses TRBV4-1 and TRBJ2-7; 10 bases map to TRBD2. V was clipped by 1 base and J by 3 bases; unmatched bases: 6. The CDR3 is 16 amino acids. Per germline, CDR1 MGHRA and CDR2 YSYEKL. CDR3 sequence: CASSQAWLAGDYEQYF. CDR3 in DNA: TGCGCCAGCAGCCAAGCTTGGCTAGCGGGGGACTACGAGCAGTACTTC.

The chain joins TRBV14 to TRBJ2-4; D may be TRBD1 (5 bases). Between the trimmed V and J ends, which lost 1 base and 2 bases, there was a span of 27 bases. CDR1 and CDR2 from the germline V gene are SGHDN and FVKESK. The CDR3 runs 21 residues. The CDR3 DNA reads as TGTGCCAGCAGCCAAGGGTTATTGGATCAGGGCAACGCACTGACCAAAAACATTCAGTACTTC. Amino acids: CASSQGLLDQGNALTKNIQYF. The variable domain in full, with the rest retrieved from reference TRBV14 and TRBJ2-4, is EAGVTQFPSHSVIEKGQTVTLRCDPISGHDNLYWYRRVMGKEIKFLLHFVKESKQDESGMPNNRFLAERTGGTYSTLKVQPAELEDSGVYFCASSQGLLDQGNALTKNIQYFGAGTRLSVL.